Listed below are T cell receptor beta chains from one sample, sequenced in a study of blood T cell repertoires in COVID-19. Only in-frame clones appear in the TCRdb table, and some are missing; sequencing was by immunoSEQ multiplex PCR. The table lists some 85,000 clones, 65% to 80% of them singletons, with roughly 45% in the top ten. Sequencing was performed on peripheral blood. The receptors stem from a human donor in a cohort sampled during active COVID-19. The CDR3 runs from the conserved cysteine through the conserved F or W. D genes are given only for firm matches. Only part of the rows carry a size: once, few, many, or a class if the clone is expanded.

cdr3_aa | cdr3_nt | v_call | clone_size | j_call | d_call
CASLSPRAATGELFF | TGTGCCAGCTTGTCCCCCCGAGCGGCGACCGGGGAGCTGTTTTTT | TRBV18 | . | TRBJ2-2 | .
CASSPARGHEQYF | TGTGCCAGCTCACCAGCCAGGGGGCATGAGCAGTACTTC | TRBV18 | . | TRBJ2-7 | TRBD1
CAWKNTDFQGELFF | TGTGCCTGGAAGAATACTGACTTTCAAGGGGAGCTGTTTTTT | TRBV30 | . | TRBJ2-2 | .
CASSLEAGAFEAQYF | TGTGCCAGCAGCTTGGAGGCCGGTGCATTCGAGGCCCAGTACTTC | TRBV7-3 | . | TRBJ2-5 | .
CASSDRTQGPADTQYF | TGTGCCAGCAGTGACAGGACGCAGGGTCCGGCAGATACGCAGTATTTT | TRBV25-1 | . | TRBJ2-3 | .
CASSFSPSGRHTYEQYF | TGTGCCAGCAGCTTTTCCCCTAGCGGGAGGCATACCTACGAGCAGTACTTC | TRBV7-9 | few | TRBJ2-7 | TRBD2
CASSSRTGPSYGNTIYF | TGTGCCAGCAGCTCAAGGACAGGGCCTTCGTATGGAAACACCATATATTTT | TRBV5-4 | . | TRBJ1-3 | TRBD1
CASSPIGLGREDGYTF | TGTGCCAGCTCACCAATCGGTTTGGGCAGGGAAGACGGCTACACCTTC | TRBV18 | . | TRBJ1-2 | .
CASSLALRTQYF | TGTGCCAGCAGTTTGGCCTTACGGACCCAGTACTTC | TRBV28 | . | TRBJ2-5 | .
CASSLGGDPRETQYF | TGTGCCAGCAGCTTAGGAGGCGACCCGCGGGAGACCCAGTACTTC | TRBV5-8 | . | TRBJ2-5 | .
CASSLEPIGGYTF | TGTGCCAGCAGCTTAGAACCTATCGGGGGCTACACCTTC | TRBV11-1 | . | TRBJ1-2 | .
CASIPPGGNTEAFF | TGTGCCAGCATACCGCCAGGGGGCAATACTGAAGCTTTCTTT | TRBV6-5 | . | TRBJ1-1 | TRBD1
CASSLFGYGVYGYTF | TGTGCCAGCAGCTTATTTGGATACGGGGTTTATGGCTACACCTTC | TRBV7-2 | once | TRBJ1-2 | .
CAGQGARDSPLHF | TGTGCCGGACAGGGGGCGCGGGATTCACCCCTCCACTTT | TRBV30 | . | TRBJ1-6 | TRBD1
CASQSTGSSYNEQFF | TGTGCCAGCCAGTCGACAGGGAGCTCCTACAATGAGCAGTTCTTC | TRBV7-2 | . | TRBJ2-1 | TRBD1
CASSPDYYEQYF | TGTGCCAGCAGCCCGGACTATTACGAGCAGTACTTC | TRBV7-2 | . | TRBJ2-7 | .